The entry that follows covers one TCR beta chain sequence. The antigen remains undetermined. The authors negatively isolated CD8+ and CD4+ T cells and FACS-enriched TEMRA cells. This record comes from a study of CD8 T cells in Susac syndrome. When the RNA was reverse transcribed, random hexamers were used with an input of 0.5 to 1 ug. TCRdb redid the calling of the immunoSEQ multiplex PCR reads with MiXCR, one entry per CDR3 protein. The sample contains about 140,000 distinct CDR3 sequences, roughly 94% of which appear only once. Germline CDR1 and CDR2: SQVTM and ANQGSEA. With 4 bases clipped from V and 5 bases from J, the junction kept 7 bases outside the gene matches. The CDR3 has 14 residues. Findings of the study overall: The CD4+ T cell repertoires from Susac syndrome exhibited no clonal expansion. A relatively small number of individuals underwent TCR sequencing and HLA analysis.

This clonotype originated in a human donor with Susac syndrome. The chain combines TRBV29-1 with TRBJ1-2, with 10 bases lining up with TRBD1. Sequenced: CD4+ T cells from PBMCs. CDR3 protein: CSVGEGQGLYGYTF. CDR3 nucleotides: TGCAGCGTTGGCGAGGGACAGGGGCTTTATGGCTACACCTTC.